The sequence of this TCR beta chain was determined in a study of preoperative IRX-2 immunotherapy in early breast cancer. CDR3 length equals 15 residues. Germline CDR1 is MDHEN and CDR2 is SYDVKM. The V end was cut by 3 bases, the J end by 1 base, with 12 bases between. Sequencing used immunoSEQ multiplex PCR; TCRdb keeps in-frame clones, though not all of them. Here the sample spans about 26,000 clones, about 81% being singletons. Treatment meaning: preoperative locoregional IRX-2 cytokine immunotherapy. Preoperative locoregional IRX-2 cytokine immunotherapy was tested in the phase Ib source study. This chain joins TRBV28 and TRBJ1-1; no clear D. The material was lymph node tissue, obtained after IRX-2 immunotherapy. This receptor was taken from a human donor with breast cancer. CDR3 loop: CASSFLGPPNTEAFF. DNA of the CDR3: TGTGCCAGCAGTTTTTTAGGACCGCCGAACACTGAAGCTTTCTTT.